Listed here are 28 T cell receptor beta chains from one sample, sequenced in a study of CD8 T cells in Susac syndrome. An amount of RNA that ranged from about 0.45 to 1 ug was reverse transcribed with random hexamers. TCRdb itself ran the immunoSEQ multiplex PCR reads through MiXCR, one entry per CDR3 protein. The table includes 70,000 or so distinct CDR3 sequences, about 95% detected once. Sequencing was performed on CD8+ T cells from PBMCs. Every receptor here comes from a human donor with multiple sclerosis.

The J gene is TRBJ2-6, the V gene TRBV27, with D possibly matching TRBD1 (6 bases). The CDR3 extends over 16 amino acids. V was trimmed by 2 bases and J by 0 bases, leaving 8 bases between them. Germline V lookup: CDR1 MNHEY, CDR2 SMNVEV (reference sequence). The CDR3 region is CASSLLDSSGANVLTF. CDR3 DNA sequence: TGTGCCAGCAGTTTACTGGACAGCTCTGGGGCCAACGTCCTGACTTTC.

The V and J genes are TRBV6-1 and TRBJ2-2; D may be TRBD2 (6 bases). The ends were cut back, 7 bases at V and 1 base at J, with 19 bases in the middle. The CDR3 extends over 17 amino acids. Looked up from germline, CDR1 is MNHNS and CDR2 is SASEGT. CDR3 region: CASMVYRPGENTGELFF. CDR3 DNA sequence: TGTGCCAGCATGGTATATCGGCCGGGAGAGAACACCGGGGAGCTGTTTTTT.

V gene TRBV2 combines with J gene TRBJ1-1; 7 bases match TRBD1. The CDR3 sequence is 10 residues long. From germline, CDR1 is SNHLY and CDR2 FYNNEI. J lost 7 bases, V lost 11 bases, and 4 bases had no gene match. In nucleotides, the CDR3 is TGTGCCGCTCAGGGGGGTGAAGCTTTCTTT. Amino acids: CAAQGGEAFF.

The chain links TRBV2 to TRBJ1-1; D ambiguous. The V end lost 8 bases, the J end lost 0 bases, and 4 bases lay between the germline ends. The CDR3 is made up of 11 amino acids. Germline CDR1 and CDR2: SNHLY and FYNNEI. The CDR3, as DNA: TGTGCCAGCGAGGTGAACACTGAAGCTTTCTTT. Translating gives CASEVNTEAFF.

The rearrangement joins TRBV9 to TRBJ2-7; perhaps TRBD2 as D (6 bases). From germline, CDR1 is SGDLS and CDR2 YYNGEE. V lost 4 bases and J lost 3, with 11 bases in between. The CDR3 contains 13 residues. As DNA, the CDR3 is TGTGCCAGCAGCCCCCTTAGCGGCTACGAGCAGTACTTC. It yields the protein CASSPLSGYEQYF.

The chain uses TRBV6-2 or TRBV6-3 and TRBJ2-7, with TRBD1 matching over 7 bases. Looked up from germline, CDR1 is MNHEY and CDR2 is SVGEGT. V was clipped by 6 bases and J by 5 bases; unmatched bases: 13. The CDR3 totals 15 residues. CDR3 residues: CASRPTGHNFDEQYF. The CDR3 nucleotides read TGTGCCAGCAGGCCGACAGGGCACAATTTCGACGAGCAGTACTTC.

The V and J genes are TRBV19 and TRBJ2-5; 10 bases align to TRBD1. Germline CDR1 LNHDA, CDR2 SQIVND (reference sequence). V trimming: 11 bases; J trimming: 2 bases; junction bases outside the gene matches: 8. This CDR3 is built from 14 residues. The chain's CDR3 is CAPGTGERQETQYF. The CDR3 DNA sequence: TGTGCCCCCGGGACAGGGGAACGGCAAGAGACCCAGTACTTC.

This clonotype was detected once. The gene calls are TRBV29-1 and TRBJ1-2; no clear D gene. V was shortened by 4 bases and J by 4 bases, with 13 bases between the two germline ends. CDR3 length: 13 residues. Germline V gene sequence: CDR1 SQVTM, CDR2 ANQGSEA. The CDR3 sequence: CSVVGGVGYGYTF. In DNA, the CDR3 is TGCAGCGTTGTCGGCGGAGTCGGCTATGGCTACACCTTC.

This chain connects TRBV30 to TRBJ1-2, with D unclear. V was clipped by 3 bases and J by 2 bases, with 4 bases between them. CDR3 length: 11 amino acids. From germline, CDR1 is GTSNPN and CDR2 SVGIG (reference sequence). The CDR3 region is CAWRGNYGYTF. As DNA, the CDR3 is TGTGCCTGGAGGGGGAACTATGGCTACACCTTC.

J is TRBJ1-2 and V is TRBV27; TRBD1 agrees at 7 bases. The CDR3 has 14 residues. CDR1 is MNHEY, CDR2 SMNVEV, per germline (reference sequence). The ends lost 2 bases at V and 6 bases at J; junction bases unmatched: 6. CDR3 sequence: CASSLRGQRHGYTF. CDR3 bases: TGTGCCAGCAGTTTAAGGGGACAGCGACATGGCTACACCTTC.

CDR3 nucleotides: TGTGCCAGCAGGCCCGAATTCTCCCCCTACAATGAGCAGTTCTTC. Its translation is CASRPEFSPYNEQFF. The rearrangement links TRBV14 to TRBJ2-1; D is unresolved. V was pared by 6 bases and J by 2 bases, with 14 bases between. The germline CDR1 and CDR2 sequences are SGHDN and FVKESK. The CDR3 contains 15 residues.

The chain combines TRBV19 with TRBJ2-1; 8 nucleotides match TRBD2. V dropped 9 bases and J dropped 5; count of bases not matched to a gene: 6. Germline V gene lookup returns CDR1 LNHDA and CDR2 SQIVND (reference sequence). The CDR3 extends over 13 amino acids. This CDR3 reads CASSRGGNNEQFF. As DNA, the CDR3 is TGTGCCAGCTCACGGGGGGGGAACAATGAGCAGTTCTTC.

The chain recombines TRBV27 with TRBJ2-7; D uncertain. Germline CDR1 is MNHEY and CDR2 is SMNVEV (reference sequence). CDR3 length: 14 amino acids. The germline V and J ends were trimmed by 1 base and 4 bases, with 11 bases remaining between them. The CDR3 protein is CASSLYPRAYEQYF. For the CDR3, the DNA is TGTGCCAGCAGTTTATATCCCCGGGCTTACGAGCAGTACTTC.

The chain is built from TRBV24-1 and TRBJ2-7; 11 bases are shared with TRBD1. Losses at the gene ends were 4 bases for V and 1 base for J; bases not matched to a gene: 8. The CDR3 runs to 17 residues. CDR1 KGHDR and CDR2 SFDVKD come from the germline V gene. In nucleotides, the CDR3 is TGTGCCACCAGTGACTACCCCGGGACAGGGGGGTCCTACGAGCAGTACTTC. Amino acid sequence: CATSDYPGTGGSYEQYF.

In its sample, this clonotype was seen once. The gene calls are TRBV12-3 or TRBV12-4 and TRBJ1-2; D call uncertain. The CDR3 extends over 13 amino acids. The V end was cut by 4 bases, the J end by 4 bases, with 10 bases between. CDR3 sequence reads: CASSSRKSYGYTF. The CDR3, as DNA: TGTGCCAGCAGTTCTCGGAAGTCCTATGGCTACACCTTC.

The chain carries TRBV12-3 or TRBV12-4 and TRBJ2-1; a possible D gene is TRBD2 (6 bases). V lost 5 bases, J lost 4 bases, and 15 bases lay in between. The CDR3 covers 15 residues. CDR3 nucleotide sequence: TGTGCCAGCAGTCGTGGGGGACTCCCGTACAATGAGCAGTTCTTC. The encoded protein is CASSRGGLPYNEQFF.

This clonotype appeared once. This chain joins TRBV2 and TRBJ2-3; 7 bases are shared with TRBD2. V lost 1 base, J lost 6 bases, and 13 bases stayed unmatched. CDR3 size: 17 residues. The germline gives CDR1 SNHLY, CDR2 FYNNEI. CDR3 region: CASSEGFVAGEEDTQYF. The CDR3, as DNA: TGTGCCAGCAGTGAAGGGTTCGTCGCGGGGGAGGAGGATACGCAGTATTTT.

The chain links TRBV29-1 to TRBJ2-5; 9 bases fit TRBD2. Germline V gene sequence: CDR1 SQVTM, CDR2 ANQGSEA. This CDR3 comprises 17 residues. V trimming: 4 bases; J trimming: 0 bases; junction bases outside the gene matches: 12. The CDR3: CSVVSSGRGGDQETQYF. CDR3 DNA sequence: TGCAGCGTTGTGAGTAGCGGGAGAGGGGGCGACCAAGAGACCCAGTACTTC. The full variable domain, completed using reference TRBV29-1 and TRBJ2-5, is SAVISQKPSRDICQRGTSLTIQCQVDSQVTMMFWYRQQPGQSLTLIATANQGSEATYESGFVIDKFPISRPNLTFSTLTVSNMSPEDSSIYLCSVVSSGRGGDQETQYFGPGTRLLVL.

The chain couples TRBV6-5 to TRBJ2-2; TRBD2 is a possible D gene (7 bases). The ends were cut back, 6 bases at V and 7 bases at J, with 12 bases in the middle. CDR1 and CDR2 (germline): MNHEY, SVGAGI. CDR3 length equals 13 residues. DNA for the CDR3: TGTGCCAGCAGCCGCGGGGGCGGCGGGGAGCTGTTTTTT. Its translation is CASSRGGGGELFF.

This chain joins TRBV7-9 and TRBJ1-2; the D gene is possibly TRBD1 (5 bases). Germline V lookup: CDR1 SEHNR, CDR2 FQNEAQ (reference sequence). This CDR3 has 16 amino acids. Trimming removed 1 base at V and 2 bases at J, with 14 bases between. The CDR3 region has the DNA TGTGCCAGCAGCTTAGTCGGCGCACAGGTGAACTATGGCTACACCTTC. Amino acid sequence: CASSLVGAQVNYGYTF.

This chain joins TRBV7-9 and TRBJ1-1; tentative D call: TRBD1 (6 bases). The CDR3 contains 15 residues. The V end was cut by 6 bases, the J end by 2 bases, with 16 bases between. Germline CDR1 SEHNR, CDR2 FQNEAQ (reference sequence). The CDR3 here is CASSYTGKPNTEAFF. The CDR3 region has the DNA TGTGCCAGCAGTTATACAGGGAAACCTAACACTGAAGCTTTCTTT.

The chain combines TRBV4-3 with TRBJ1-6; the D is unclear. Trimming removed 0 bases at V and 0 bases at J, with 9 bases between. Germline values: CDR1 LGHNA, CDR2 YSLEER. This CDR3 region has 17 residues. DNA for the CDR3: TGCGCCAGCAGCCAAGATTCTCAGAGCTCCTATAATTCACCCCTCCACTTT. Amino acids: CASSQDSQSSYNSPLHF.

The chain has TRBV4-3 and TRBJ1-5, with 8 bases fitting TRBD1. CDR1 and CDR2 (germline): LGHNA, YSLEER. The ends lost 0 bases at V and 6 bases at J; junction bases unmatched: 7. The CDR3 covers 16 residues. CDR3 in amino acids: CASSQDRTGISQPQHF. The DNA of the CDR3 is TGCGCCAGCAGCCAAGATAGGACAGGGATTAGTCAGCCCCAGCATTTT.

The chain joins TRBV29-1 to TRBJ2-3; D is possibly TRBD2 (6 bases). Germline CDR1 SQVTM, CDR2 ANQGSEA. The CDR3 runs to 13 residues. V lost 5 bases to trimming and J lost 0 bases, with 9 bases between them. Here the CDR3 DNA reads TGCAGCGTTCCGGGACTCAGCACAGATACGCAGTATTTT. It specifies CSVPGLSTDTQYF.

The V and J genes are TRBV2 and TRBJ1-1; D is uncertain. V was cut by 3 bases and J by 5 bases, with 13 bases left in between. CDR1 is SNHLY, CDR2 FYNNEI, per germline. The CDR3 runs 14 residues. The CDR3 sequence is CASSEAGGMTEAFF. In nucleotides, the CDR3 is TGTGCCAGCAGTGAGGCAGGAGGTATGACTGAAGCTTTCTTT.

The genes are TRBV29-1 and TRBJ2-5; D perhaps matches TRBD2 (7 bases). V lost 0 bases and J lost 7, with 18 bases in between. Germline V gene lookup returns CDR1 SQVTM and CDR2 ANQGSEA. The CDR3 is 15 residues long. DNA for the CDR3: TGCAGCGTTGAAGATGGCTTGGGAGGGGGACCGACCCAGTACTTC. It codes for CSVEDGLGGGPTQYF.

The V and J genes are TRBV13 and TRBJ2-2, with D maybe TRBD2 (5 bases). The V and J ends lost 8 bases and 5 bases respectively, with 12 bases between them. CDR1 is PRHDT, CDR2 FYEKMQ, per germline (reference sequence). The CDR3 spans 13 residues. CDR3: CASGDRGTGELFF. The DNA for the CDR3 is TGTGCCAGCGGAGACCGGGGAACCGGGGAGCTGTTTTTT.

The chain carries TRBV7-2 and TRBJ2-4; D may be TRBD1 (6 bases). The CDR3 is made up of 16 amino acids. Germline-derived CDR1 and CDR2 are SGHTA and FQGNSA. The V end was cut by 1 base, the J end by 5 bases, with 15 bases between. CDR3 DNA sequence: TGTGCCAGCAGCTTAGAGCCAGTGACAGGCGAAAACATTCAGTACTTC. This encodes CASSLEPVTGENIQYF.